Presented here are 29 T cell receptor beta chains from one specimen sequenced in a study of cytotoxic CD8 clonotypes in ibrutinib-treated CLL. The assay was immunoSEQ multiplex PCR, and TCRdb's table has in-frame clones only and misses some. The table records nearly 300,000 clones, around 76% of them present only once. The specimen was PBMCs, collected at disease progression, from a patient treated with ibrutinib. The origin of the receptors is a human donor with chronic lymphocytic leukemia.

This chain links TRBV9 with TRBJ2-3; 15 bases match TRBD2. Germline loops: CDR1 SGDLS, CDR2 YYNGEE. After removal of 0 bases from V and 3 bases from J, the junction contained 11 bases not matched to a gene. The CDR3 runs to 20 residues. CDR3 sequence: CASSVAASRGLAGGTDTQYF. Written as DNA, the CDR3 is TGTGCCAGCAGCGTAGCTGCGAGCAGGGGACTAGCGGGAGGTACAGATACGCAGTATTTT.

This clone was picked up one time. The chain links TRBV29-1 to TRBJ1-1, with 9 bases identical to TRBD1. J was trimmed by 3 bases and V by 6 bases; bases with no gene match: 5. Per the germline V gene, CDR1 is SQVTM and CDR2 is ANQGSEA. The CDR3 covers 13 residues. Here the CDR3 reads CSVPDRGYTEAFF. In DNA, the CDR3 is TGCAGCGTGCCGGACAGGGGTTACACTGAAGCTTTCTTT.

The rearrangement links TRBV19 to TRBJ1-5; possible D gene TRBD1, 5 bases. This CDR3 is built from 17 residues. Germline-derived CDR1 and CDR2 are LNHDA and SQIVND (reference sequence). Trimming pared 4 bases from V and 4 bases from J, leaving 20 bases between. CDR3 amino acids: CASSTEDILWANQPQHF. CDR3 DNA: TGTGCCAGTAGTACGGAGGACATTCTTTGGGCTAATCAGCCCCAGCATTTT.

The rearrangement joins TRBV11-2 to TRBJ1-2, with 8 bases matching TRBD1. This CDR3 contains 17 residues. After removal of 5 bases from V and 0 bases from J, the junction contained 11 bases not matched to a gene. CDR1 and CDR2 from the germline V gene are SGHAT and FQNNGV. The CDR3 region has the DNA TGTGCCAGCAGCCTAGGGGGGGACAGGTTCGCTAACTATGGCTACACCTTC. The encoded protein is CASSLGGDRFANYGYTF.

CDR3 residues: CASSPLGRGRETQYF. In nucleotides, the CDR3 is TGTGCCAGCAGCCCCCTGGGGAGGGGCAGGGAGACCCAGTACTTC. The chain has TRBV14 and TRBJ2-5, with TRBD2 identical over 7 bases. Germline trimming cut 4 bases from V and 5 bases from J; bases unmatched to any gene: 10. The CDR3 runs to 15 residues. Germline V CDR1 and CDR2: SGHDN, FVKESK.

The J gene is TRBJ2-7, the V gene TRBV4-1, with TRBD1 matching 10 bases. With V trimmed by 0 bases and J by 2 bases, 4 bases remained unmatched. Germline CDR1 MGHRA, CDR2 YSYEKL. The CDR3 runs to 16 residues. This chain's CDR3 is CASSQDDGTGAYEQYF. The CDR3 nucleotides read TGCGCCAGCAGCCAAGATGACGGGACAGGGGCCTACGAGCAGTACTTC.

This sequence joins TRBV7-9 and TRBJ2-7, with D perhaps matching TRBD2 (5 bases). Germline CDR1 is SEHNR and CDR2 is FQNEAQ (reference sequence). The V end lost 7 bases, the J end lost 0 bases, and 16 bases lay between the germline ends. The CDR3 is 15 amino acids. CDR3 coding DNA: TGTGCCAGCAACTTCCCCCGACTAAACTCCTACGAGCAGTACTTC. Amino acids: CASNFPRLNSYEQYF.

The chain links TRBV7-2 to TRBJ1-1; no clear D gene. Trimming cost V 5 bases and J 1 base, with 17 bases left between them. CDR1 and CDR2 (germline): SGHTA, FQGNSA. The CDR3 consists of 16 residues. As DNA, the CDR3 is TGTGCCAGCAGCCTTAATAGTCTGCTGGGGAACACTGAAGCTTTCTTT. This sequence encodes CASSLNSLLGNTEAFF.

The count of this clone is one. The rearrangement links TRBV5-1 to TRBJ2-5; 7 nucleotides align to TRBD1. Unmatched junction bases numbered 7, after V lost 3 bases and J lost 5 bases. The CDR3 sequence is 14 residues long. In germline, CDR1 is SGHRS, CDR2 YFSETQ. The CDR3 bases are TGCGCCAGCAGCTCCGACAGGGCTTGGGAGACCCAGTACTTC. It is translated as CASSSDRAWETQYF.

V and J are TRBV6-5 and TRBJ2-1; 11 bases line up with TRBD1. The ends lost 6 bases at V and 7 bases at J; junction bases unmatched: 5. The germline V gene encodes CDR1 MNHEY and CDR2 SVGAGI. CDR3 length: 14 amino acids. CDR3 sequence: CASSPGTGGNEQFF. For the CDR3, the DNA is TGTGCCAGCAGCCCCGGGACAGGGGGGAATGAGCAGTTCTTC.

The J gene is TRBJ2-4, the V gene TRBV6-4; D is ambiguous. Germline V gives CDR1 MRHNA, CDR2 SNTAGT. V was pared by 6 bases and J by 0 bases, with 9 bases between. The CDR3 is 14 residues long. The CDR3 nucleotides read TGTGCCAGCAGGCTTTCGGTAGCCAAAAACATTCAGTACTTC. Translating it yields CASRLSVAKNIQYF.

The chain carries TRBV9 and TRBJ1-2; D is unresolved. Trimming shortened V by 4 bases and J by 5 bases, and 12 bases separated the two germline ends. CDR1 is SGDLS, CDR2 YYNGEE, per germline. The CDR3 has 13 amino acids. As DNA, the CDR3 is TGTGCCAGCAGCAGGGAGATGGGGTATGGCTACACCTTC. Protein sequence: CASSREMGYGYTF.

This clone was seen a few times. The CDR3 coding sequence is TGTGCCAGCAGCCACAGCGAGCAGTACTTC. This gives the protein CASSHSEQYF. The chain joins TRBV14 to TRBJ2-7; D gene uncertain. CDR1 is SGHDN and CDR2 is FVKESK in the germline V gene. V was trimmed by 3 bases and J by 6 bases, leaving 3 bases between them. This CDR3 is built from 10 residues.

This chain connects TRBV5-5 to TRBJ2-7, with D unclear. The CDR3 contains 13 residues. Between the trimmed V and J ends, which lost 0 bases and 3 bases, there was a span of 7 bases. In germline, CDR1 is SGHKS, CDR2 YYEKEE (reference sequence). CDR3 DNA sequence: TGTGCCAGCAGCTTGGACGTCCGCTACGAGCAGTACTTC. Translation gives CASSLDVRYEQYF.

The CDR3 bases are TGTGCCAGCTCACCACTCCCGGACTACGAGCAGTACTTC. Translation: CASSPLPDYEQYF. V is TRBV18 and J is TRBJ2-7, with no clear D. The V gene lost 1 base and the J gene lost 3 bases, with 7 bases spanning the gap. This CDR3 is built from 13 residues. Germline CDR1 is KGHSH and CDR2 is LQKENI.

The chain combines TRBV28 with TRBJ2-3, with TRBD1 identical over 8 bases. The CDR3 spans 13 residues. Germline V gives CDR1 MDHEN, CDR2 SYDVKM. V lost 6 bases, J lost 3 bases, and 2 bases stayed unmatched. CDR3 sequence reads: CASSRTGTDTQYF. CDR3 nucleotides: TGTGCCAGCAGCCGGACAGGGACAGATACGCAGTATTTT.

The V gene is TRBV7-9, the J gene TRBJ2-5; 8 nucleotides match TRBD2. The V gene end was trimmed by 0 bases and the J gene end by 5 bases; junction bases not matched to a gene: 11. Germline assignment: CDR1 SEHNR and CDR2 FQNEAQ (reference sequence). The CDR3 totals 17 residues. The CDR3 nucleotides read TGTGCCAGCAGCTTAGCCGCGGGAGGCCTGGGTGGGGAGACCCAGTACTTC. It is translated as CASSLAAGGLGGETQYF.

The V call is TRBV6-1, the J call TRBJ1-3; D not certain. V lost 5 bases and J lost 6, with 14 bases in between. Per germline, CDR1 MNHNS and CDR2 SASEGT. The CDR3 length is 14 residues. CDR3 in DNA: TGTGCCAGCAGTCACGGACTGTCCGCAAACACCATATATTTT. It codes for CASSHGLSANTIYF.

This clone was picked up a small number of times. One end of the junction varies from germline; a read error may be responsible. This CDR3 reads CASEGPLISLF. DNA for the CDR3: TGTGCCAGCGAGGGACCTCTCATTAGCCTTTTT. This chain uses TRBV19 with TRBJ1-3; D perhaps matches TRBD1 (5 bases). Germline values: CDR1 LNHDA, CDR2 SQIVND (reference sequence). CDR3 length: 11 residues. The variable domain in full, with the rest retrieved from reference TRBV19 and TRBJ1-3, is DGGITQSPKYLFRKEGQNVTLSCEQNLNHDAMYWYRQDPGQGLRLIYYSQIVNDFQKGDIAEGYSVSREKKESFPLTVTSAQKNPTAFYLCASEGPLISLFGEGSWLTVV.

The V gene is TRBV19, the J gene TRBJ2-7, with TRBD2 matching 11 bases. CDR3 size: 19 residues. Germline V gene lookup returns CDR1 LNHDA and CDR2 SQIVND (reference sequence). With V trimmed by 6 bases and J by 2 bases, 18 bases remained unmatched. In DNA form, the CDR3 reads TGTGCCAGTAGCCTAAAAGGGACTAGCGGCCGTCTTCCAACCTACGAGCAGTACTTC. This encodes CASSLKGTSGRLPTYEQYF.

The chain carries TRBV6-5 and TRBJ2-7, with D hard to call. The CDR3 is 15 amino acids. Trimming removed 0 bases from V and 2 bases from J, with 11 bases in between. The V gene's germline CDR1 is MNHEY and CDR2 SVGAGI. CDR3 residues: CASSYSGVLTYEQYF. CDR3 DNA: TGTGCCAGCAGTTACTCCGGCGTACTAACCTACGAGCAGTACTTC.

V usage is TRBV4-1 and J usage is TRBJ2-2; unclear D gene. Germline CDR1 is MGHRA and CDR2 is YSYEKL. CDR3 length equals 14 residues. V was trimmed by 4 bases and J by 2 bases, leaving 8 bases between them. The CDR3 nucleotides read TGCGCCAGCAGCCCCTTGCCTAACACCGGGGAGCTGTTTTTT. Translation gives CASSPLPNTGELFF.

This chain connects TRBV15 to TRBJ2-1; D uncertain. CDR3 length equals 13 residues. In germline, CDR1 is LNHNV, CDR2 YYDKDF (reference sequence). V lost 8 bases, J lost 10 bases, and 18 bases lay in between. Here the CDR3 reads CATRRPGVWEQFF. DNA for the CDR3: TGTGCCACCCGGCGGCCCGGCGTTTGGGAGCAGTTCTTC.

V usage is TRBV28 and J usage is TRBJ2-5, with 10 nucleotides matching TRBD1. Trimming at V came to 4 bases and at J to 5 bases, leaving 7 bases not matched to a gene. Germline V gene sequence: CDR1 MDHEN, CDR2 SYDVKM. This CDR3 has 15 amino acids. CDR3 DNA sequence: TGTGCCAGCAGTTACGGACAGGGGGGCAGGGAGACCCAGTACTTC. Amino acids: CASSYGQGGRETQYF.

V and J are TRBV29-1 and TRBJ2-1; D not resolved. The CDR3 totals 15 residues. The germline CDR1 and CDR2 sequences are SQVTM and ANQGSEA. Trimming removed 0 bases from V and 4 bases from J, with 13 bases in between. The chain's CDR3 is CSVEDPLQLYNEQFF. The CDR3 DNA is TGCAGCGTTGAAGATCCCCTACAGCTATACAATGAGCAGTTCTTC.

The chain is built from TRBV4-2 and TRBJ2-1; 7 bases line up with TRBD1. V dropped 1 base and J dropped 7; count of bases not matched to a gene: 1. Germline V gene sequence: CDR1 LGHNA, CDR2 YNFKEQ. This CDR3 spans 13 amino acids. The CDR3 region is CASSQGTGNEQFF. In DNA, the CDR3 is TGTGCCAGCAGCCAAGGGACAGGTAATGAGCAGTTCTTC.

The V and J genes are TRBV5-1 and TRBJ2-3, with TRBD1 as a possible D gene (5 bases). CDR1 is SGHRS and CDR2 is YFSETQ in the germline V gene. This CDR3 has 15 residues. V gave up 5 bases and J gave up 4 bases, with 17 bases separating them. CDR3 nucleotide sequence: TGCGCCAGCAGTTGGACACCCGGCCGCGCAGATACGCAGTATTTT. Residues: CASSWTPGRADTQYF.

The V and J genes are TRBV2 and TRBJ2-2; 13 bases line up with TRBD2. Germline V gene lookup returns CDR1 SNHLY and CDR2 FYNNEI. The CDR3 has 15 amino acids. The junction had 3 bases not matched to a gene; V was cut back by 5 bases and J by 6 bases. CDR3 residues: CASSTSGGASGELFF. DNA of the CDR3: TGTGCCAGCAGTACTAGCGGGGGGGCCTCCGGGGAGCTGTTTTTT.

The chain joins TRBV18 to TRBJ2-5, with 11 bases lining up with TRBD1. The V and J ends lost 0 bases and 4 bases, in that order; junction bases with no gene match: 1. This CDR3 has 15 amino acids. Germline CDR1 reads KGHSH; CDR2 reads LQKENI. The CDR3 DNA is TGTGCCAGCTCACCACCAGGACAGGGGGCAGAGACCCAGTACTTC. Translated: CASSPPGQGAETQYF.